The 25 T cell receptor beta chains listed next were all sequenced from one sample in a study of radiation and T cells in renal cell carcinoma. Libraries were prepared by immunoSEQ multiplex PCR; TCRdb keeps only in-frame clonotypes and omits some of them. The sample carries roughly 100,000 clones, around 80% recorded once. Time point defined: blood 4 weeks post-SBRT, at nephrectomy. Treatment: 15 Gy SBRT to primary tumor, nephrectomy 4 weeks later. The input for sequencing was blood, taken from a patient whose treatment included radiotherapy and nephrectomy. The receptors here all came from a man aged 60 to 75 with renal cell carcinoma.

This chain joins TRBV29-1 and TRBJ2-2; D is ambiguous. The CDR3 is 11 residues long. V gave up 4 bases and J gave up 4 bases, with 4 bases separating them. CDR1 is SQVTM and CDR2 is ANQGSEA in the germline V gene. CDR3 DNA: TGCAGCGTTGTGGGCACCGGGGAGCTGTTTTTT. This gives the protein CSVVGTGELFF.

V and J are TRBV6-5 and TRBJ2-3, with D unclear. The V end was cut by 7 bases, the J end by 0 bases, with 11 bases between. CDR1 is MNHEY, CDR2 SVGAGI, per germline. The CDR3 runs 14 residues. Here the CDR3 DNA reads TGTGCCAGCAAGATCGAAGGGAGCACAGATACGCAGTATTTT. Translated, it gives CASKIEGSTDTQYF.

This clone was observed a single time. This chain connects TRBV4-3 to TRBJ1-5, with TRBD1 as a possible D gene (5 bases). Trimming stripped 3 bases from V and 6 bases from J, with 9 bases between. CDR3 length: 13 amino acids. Germline V CDR1 and CDR2: LGHNA, YSLEER. The CDR3 bases are TGCGCCAGCAGCCAGGGGACGCGTCAGCCCCAGCATTTT. Amino acid sequence: CASSQGTRQPQHF.

The rearrangement links TRBV13 to TRBJ2-3; D is perhaps TRBD1 or TRBD2 (5 bases each). The V end was cut by 2 bases, the J end by 0 bases, with 15 bases between. Germline values: CDR1 PRHDT, CDR2 FYEKMQ (reference sequence). The CDR3 has 17 amino acids. DNA for the CDR3: TGTGCCAGCAGCTTAACGGGGACGGGCCCTAGCACAGATACGCAGTATTTT. It yields the protein CASSLTGTGPSTDTQYF.

This clone occurred a few times. The chain carries TRBV25-1 and TRBJ1-1; 8 bases fit TRBD1. Germline V gene data show CDR1 as MGHDK and CDR2 as SYGVNS. CDR3 length: 15 amino acids. The V gene end was trimmed by 7 bases and the J gene end by 8 bases; junction bases not matched to a gene: 15. The CDR3 sequence: CASTPHMGQVNEAFF. Written as DNA, the CDR3 is TGTGCCAGCACACCTCATATGGGACAGGTAAACGAAGCTTTCTTT.

The chain uses TRBV19 and TRBJ2-1, with 11 bases lining up with TRBD1. Germline CDR1 reads LNHDA; CDR2 reads SQIVND (reference sequence). The CDR3 extends over 18 amino acids. The V segment lost 5 bases and the J segment 5 bases; nucleotides outside the gene matches: 14. CDR3 in DNA: TGTGCCAGTAGTCCAAGTTGGGGGGACAGGGGGTTACACAATGAGCAGTTCTTC. Protein sequence: CASSPSWGDRGLHNEQFF.

The rearrangement joins TRBV6-6 to TRBJ2-3; a possible D gene is TRBD1 (7 bases). Germline-derived CDR1 and CDR2 are MNHNY and SVGAGI (reference sequence). The CDR3 is 15 amino acids. Trimming shortened V by 2 bases and J by 1 base, and 10 bases separated the two germline ends. CDR3 amino acids: CASSYRRGGTDTQYF. As DNA, the CDR3 is TGTGCCAGCAGTTACCGCAGGGGGGGCACAGATACGCAGTATTTT.

The gene calls are TRBV7-6 and TRBJ2-1; 8 bases fit TRBD1. CDR3 length: 15 residues. From germline, CDR1 is SGHVS and CDR2 FNYEAQ. Trimming removed 5 bases from V and 12 bases from J; junction bases left unmatched: 15. CDR3 loop: CASSPTIRQGMGQFF. CDR3 DNA sequence: TGTGCCAGCAGCCCAACCATTCGACAGGGGATGGGGCAGTTCTTC.

V and J are TRBV4-2 and TRBJ2-5; the D is unclear. In germline, CDR1 is LGHNA, CDR2 YNFKEQ. The V gene lost 5 bases and the J gene lost 0 bases, with 13 bases spanning the gap. The CDR3 totals 15 residues. This CDR3 reads CASSKLGSDQETQYF. The CDR3 coding sequence is TGTGCCAGCAGCAAGTTGGGGTCCGACCAAGAGACCCAGTACTTC.

The genes are TRBV10-3 and TRBJ2-4; 9 positions match TRBD2. CDR3 length: 15 residues. Trimming took 0 bases from V and 7 from J; bases not matched to a gene: 4. Germline loops: CDR1 ENHRY, CDR2 SYGVKD. The CDR3 bases are TGTGCCATCAGTGAGTCGGCGGGAGGGCCGAACATTCAGTACTTC. Translating it yields CAISESAGGPNIQYF.

The chain combines TRBV5-1 with TRBJ2-1, with TRBD1 matching over 7 bases. The CDR3 totals 15 residues. Germline V gene lookup returns CDR1 SGHRS and CDR2 YFSETQ. V was clipped by 5 bases and J by 0 bases; unmatched bases: 5. The CDR3: CASRFRDSSYNEQFF. The CDR3 DNA reads as TGCGCCAGCAGATTCAGGGACAGCTCCTACAATGAGCAGTTCTTC.

The chain uses TRBV11-3 and TRBJ2-3; TRBD1 might be the D (5 bases). V lost 2 bases and J 1 base, leaving 10 bases between the germline ends. The germline V gene has CDR1 SGHNT and CDR2 YENEEA. This CDR3 is built from 15 residues. CDR3 bases: TGTGCCAGCAGCTTACAGGGAAGGGGCACAGATACGCAGTATTTT. It encodes CASSLQGRGTDTQYF.

The chain combines TRBV6-6 with TRBJ2-7, with TRBD2 matching over 7 bases. Germline lookup yields CDR1 MNHNY and CDR2 SVGAGI (reference sequence). CDR3 length: 14 residues. After removal of 2 bases from V and 4 bases from J, the junction contained 5 bases not matched to a gene. The DNA for the CDR3 is TGTGCCAGCAGTTACAGGTGGGAGGGGTACGAGCAGTACTTC. This codes for CASSYRWEGYEQYF.

This chain links TRBV20-1 with TRBJ2-7; no reliable D call. V lost 5 bases and J 4 bases, leaving 9 bases between the germline ends. The V gene's germline CDR1 is DFQATT and CDR2 SNEGSKA (reference sequence). The CDR3 is 11 amino acids. CDR3 loop: CSAPGVYEQYF. In DNA, the CDR3 is TGCAGTGCTCCTGGTGTGTACGAGCAGTACTTC.

CDR3 sequence reads: CASSHASRGPNQPQHF. As DNA, the CDR3 is TGTGCCAGCAGCCACGCCTCAAGGGGCCCCAATCAGCCCCAGCATTTT. The V call is TRBV7-8, the J call TRBJ1-5, with a possible D match to TRBD1 (5 bases). The germline gives CDR1 SGHVS, CDR2 FQNEAQ. The CDR3 extends over 16 amino acids. Trimming removed 5 bases at V and 3 bases at J, with 17 bases between.

CDR3 protein: CASSVIQAGPYNEQFF. The CDR3 bases are TGTGCCAGCAGCGTAATTCAGGCGGGACCTTACAATGAGCAGTTCTTC. The chain employs TRBV9 and TRBJ2-1; TRBD2 might be the D (6 bases). There are 16 residues in the CDR3. V lost 1 base to trimming and J lost 4 bases, with 15 bases between them. Germline CDR1 is SGDLS and CDR2 is YYNGEE.

This chain uses TRBV11-3 with TRBJ2-5, with 10 positions matching TRBD2. V dropped 6 bases and J dropped 2; count of bases not matched to a gene: 18. The CDR3 length is 19 residues. Germline CDR1 SGHNT, CDR2 YENEEA. CDR3 sequence reads: CASRRRGRGTSVQQETQYF. The CDR3 DNA sequence: TGTGCCAGCAGGCGTAGGGGGAGAGGGACTAGCGTTCAACAAGAGACCCAGTACTTC.

The rearrangement uses TRBV2 and TRBJ2-7; 7 bases map to TRBD1. This CDR3 has 15 residues. Germline trimming cut 6 bases from V and 0 bases from J; bases unmatched to any gene: 8. CDR1 is SNHLY, CDR2 FYNNEI, per germline. For the CDR3, the DNA is TGTGCCAGCAGCCTTGGGACAGTGAGCTCCTACGAGCAGTACTTC. It yields the protein CASSLGTVSSYEQYF.

This chain connects TRBV5-4 to TRBJ2-5; possible D gene TRBD2, 5 bases. The CDR3 sequence is 16 residues long. Trimming took 4 bases from V and 5 from J, leaving 21 bases between them. Germline CDR1 SGHNT, CDR2 YYREEE (reference sequence). The chain's CDR3 is CASSEPSSPDRETQYF. CDR3 coding DNA: TGTGCCAGCAGCGAACCTAGCAGCCCTGACCGCGAGACCCAGTACTTC.

This clone is a singleton in its sample. The chain is built from TRBV19 and TRBJ2-3, with D unresolved. The germline V gene encodes CDR1 LNHDA and CDR2 SQIVND (reference sequence). The V gene lost 1 base and the J gene lost 1 base, with 6 bases spanning the gap. The CDR3 covers 14 residues. The CDR3 DNA reads as TGTGCCAGTAGTATAGGATGGGGCACAGATACGCAGTATTTT. Translation gives CASSIGWGTDTQYF.

The chain carries TRBV6-5 and TRBJ1-1; D possibly corresponds to TRBD1 (5 bases). Germline CDR1 reads MNHEY; CDR2 reads SVGAGI. The CDR3 sequence is 13 residues long. V shed 5 bases and J shed 7 bases, with 14 bases lying between them. DNA of the CDR3: TGTGCCAGCAGTACCGGGACCGACTATGAAGCTTTCTTT. Translating it yields CASSTGTDYEAFF.

The gene calls are TRBV19 and TRBJ1-2; a possible D gene is TRBD1 (6 bases). CDR1 is LNHDA and CDR2 is SQIVND in the germline V gene (reference sequence). Trimming took 7 bases from V and 6 from J, leaving 21 bases between them. The CDR3 extends over 15 amino acids. The CDR3 DNA follows: TGTGCCAGTATGTGGGGGAAGGGGGTGAACAATGGCTACACCTTC. Encoded protein: CASMWGKGVNNGYTF.

This rearrangement joins TRBV21-1 to TRBJ2-3; the D call of TRBD2 is as the table states it, not checked on the DNA. TRBV21-1 is reported as a pseudogene. The CDR3 covers 16 residues. CDR3 sequence: CASSKGTRRGTDTQYF. The DNA for the CDR3 is TGTGCCAGCAGCAAAGGTACGAGACGGGGCACAGATACGCAGTATTTT.

In its sample, this clone was seen a few times. CDR3 residues: CASSPRDGETQYF. Written as DNA, the CDR3 is TGTGCCAGCAGTCCCCGGGATGGAGAGACCCAGTACTTC. This sequence joins TRBV6-5 and TRBJ2-5, with a possible D match to TRBD2 (5 bases). The CDR3 extends over 13 amino acids. V was clipped by 5 bases and J by 4 bases, with 11 bases between them. The germline V gene encodes CDR1 MNHEY and CDR2 SVGAGI.

Written as DNA, the CDR3 is TGTGCCAGCGGTGGCGGGGGGGGCGCCGGTCAGCCCCAGCATTTT. As protein: CASGGGGGAGQPQHF. The gene calls are TRBV2 and TRBJ1-5, with D tentatively TRBD1 (6 bases). The CDR3 runs 15 residues. Germline CDR1 SNHLY, CDR2 FYNNEI. Trimming took 8 bases from V and 6 from J, leaving 20 bases between them.